This T cell receptor beta chain was identified in a study of T cell responses to AZD1222 COVID-19 vaccine. Study results and caveats: There were vaccine-associated CD4 TCRs across spike, dominant at 160-218 and 743-854.

This CDR3 comprises 15 residues. Germline assignment: CDR1 SNHLY and CDR2 FYNNEI. Losses at the gene ends were 7 bases for V and 6 bases for J; bases not matched to a gene: 13. About this clone itself: What it binds is unknown.

Only in-frame clones appear in the TCRdb table, and some are missing; sequencing was by immunoSEQ multiplex PCR. The profile covers 85,000 to 110,000 clones, with approximately 88% appearing a single time and around 20% taken by the ten largest. The V call is TRBV2, the J call TRBJ2-7; 9 bases are shared with TRBD2. The receptor was derived from an adult in good health. Sequenced material: peripheral blood, taken on day 0 of AZD1222 vaccination. The CDR3, as DNA: TGTGCCAGCATGACGGGCGGGAGGGCCTTTGCCGAGCAGTACTTC. Protein product: CASMTGGRAFAEQYF.